One and the same sample provided the 22 T cell receptor beta chains below, sequenced in a study of cytomegalovirus exposure and HLA in healthy donors. The PCR made use of 60 Vbeta and 13 Jbeta primers. TCRdb's table, derived via immunoSEQ multiplex PCR, lists solely in-frame clones and lacks some. The data hold around 170,000 clones, with 65% to 75% observed a single time. Sequences were obtained from PBMCs. These receptors were taken from a girl between 10 and 17 years old in good health and CMV-seronegative.

The chain uses TRBV5-1 and TRBJ1-2; the D is unclear. CDR1 is SGHRS and CDR2 is YFSETQ in the germline V gene. The ends were cut back, 4 bases at V and 5 bases at J, with 9 bases in the middle. The CDR3 consists of 12 residues. CDR3 sequence (DNA): TGCGCCAGCAGCGACACCGATTATGGCTACACCTTC. Encoded protein: CASSDTDYGYTF.

The rearrangement joins TRBV5-6 to TRBJ2-5; TRBD2 aligns across 10 bases. Trimming cost V 4 bases and J 5 bases; bases outside gene matches: 11. The germline CDR1 and CDR2 sequences are SGHDT and YYEEEE. The CDR3 sequence is 16 residues long. The CDR3 here is CASSPLTSGVVETQYF. As DNA, the CDR3 is TGTGCCAGCAGCCCTTTAACTAGCGGGGTGGTCGAGACCCAGTACTTC.

To note about this clone: Other DNA sequences within the sample encode an identical CDR3. This chain links TRBV18 with TRBJ1-2; 7 bases fit TRBD1. Germline V CDR1 and CDR2: KGHSH, LQKENI. The CDR3 is made up of 14 amino acids. With 3 bases clipped from V and 0 bases from J, the junction kept 1 base outside the gene matches. CDR3 loop: CASSPGTANYGYTF. The CDR3 DNA is TGTGCCAGCTCACCCGGGACAGCTAACTATGGCTACACCTTC. Filled out from reference TRBV18 and TRBJ1-2, the complete variable domain reads NAGVMQNPRHLVRRRGQEARLRCSPMKGHSHVYWYRQLPEEGLKFMVYLQKENIIDESGMPKERFSAEFPKEGPSILRIQQVVRGDSAAYFCASSPGTANYGYTFGSGTRLTVV.

This chain uses TRBV7-3 with TRBJ2-2, with 11 bases that match TRBD2. After removal of 2 bases from V and 7 bases from J, the junction contained 9 bases not matched to a gene. CDR1 and CDR2 (germline): SGHTA, FQGTGA. The CDR3 runs to 17 residues. The CDR3 is CASSLASGGHEVGELFF. CDR3 nucleotides: TGTGCCAGCAGCTTAGCTAGCGGGGGGCATGAAGTCGGGGAGCTGTTTTTT.

CDR3 bases: TGTGCCAGCAGCCTCAGGGGAGAGTACTACAATGAGCAGTTCTTC. Residues: CASSLRGEYYNEQFF. This chain connects TRBV27 to TRBJ2-1, with TRBD1 as a possible D gene (6 bases). Germline V CDR1 and CDR2: MNHEY, SMNVEV (reference sequence). Deletions cut 6 bases from V and 3 bases from J, with 15 bases between. This CDR3 has 15 residues.

CDR3 loop: CASSERGVGYTF. The CDR3 DNA is TGTGCCAGCAGTGAGAGAGGAGTTGGCTACACCTTC. The chain recombines TRBV6-1 with TRBJ1-2; D remains ambiguous. This CDR3 contains 12 residues. The germline V gene encodes CDR1 MNHNS and CDR2 SASEGT. V was cut by 3 bases and J by 7 bases, with 9 bases left in between.

The V and J genes are TRBV5-6 and TRBJ1-4, with D unresolved. CDR3 length: 16 residues. Trimming removed 0 bases from V and 5 bases from J, with 14 bases in between. Per the germline V gene, CDR1 is SGHDT and CDR2 is YYEEEE. The DNA of the CDR3 is TGTGCCAGCAGCTTGGGGCCGCCGGGAGGGAATGAAAAACTGTTTTTT. Translated: CASSLGPPGGNEKLFF.

The chain couples TRBV14 to TRBJ2-2; D is perhaps TRBD2 (6 bases). V was shortened by 1 base and J by 5 bases, with 17 bases between the two germline ends. Germline V gene data show CDR1 as SGHDN and CDR2 as FVKESK. CDR3 length: 17 amino acids. The CDR3 is CASSQVLSGVRTGELFF. CDR3 in DNA: TGTGCCAGCAGCCAAGTATTGTCGGGGGTTAGAACCGGGGAGCTGTTTTTT.

For the CDR3, the DNA is TGCGCCAGCAGCTTGGGGTTGGTACAGGGGGCTTTTGGCTACACCTTC. Protein sequence: CASSLGLVQGAFGYTF. J is TRBJ1-2 and V is TRBV5-1; 9 bases are shared with TRBD1. Losses at the gene ends were 0 bases for V and 7 bases for J; bases not matched to a gene: 10. The CDR3 is made up of 16 amino acids. Germline loops: CDR1 SGHRS, CDR2 YFSETQ.

V usage is TRBV5-6 and J usage is TRBJ2-1; D call uncertain. Germline values: CDR1 SGHDT, CDR2 YYEEEE. The V gene lost 1 base and the J gene lost 10 bases, with 9 bases spanning the gap. This CDR3 comprises 12 residues. The CDR3 region has the DNA TGTGCCAGCAGCTTGCGACTCAACGAGCAGTTCTTC. Its translation: CASSLRLNEQFF.

This clone was seen a few times. The genes are TRBV7-2 and TRBJ2-5; 7 nucleotides align to TRBD1. The CDR3 contains 15 residues. Germline V gene lookup returns CDR1 SGHTA and CDR2 FQGNSA. Germline trimming cut 5 bases from V and 7 bases from J; bases unmatched to any gene: 13. The CDR3 spells CASSQQGTIEGTQYF. The CDR3 DNA reads TGTGCCAGCAGCCAACAGGGGACAATCGAAGGGACCCAGTACTTC. Full variable domain (outside the CDR3, taken from reference TRBV7-2 and TRBJ2-5): GAGVSQSPSNKVTEKGKDVELRCDPISGHTALYWYRQSLGQGLEFLIYFQGNSAPDKSGLPSDRFSAERTGGSVSTLTIQRTQQEDSAVYLCASSQQGTIEGTQYFGPGTRLLVL.

The DNA for the CDR3 is TGTGCCAGCTCACAAGCTTTCGCCTACGAGCAGTACTTC. Translated: CASSQAFAYEQYF. The chain carries TRBV18 and TRBJ2-7; the D is unclear. Trimming stripped 4 bases from V and 2 bases from J, with 9 bases between. From germline, CDR1 is KGHSH and CDR2 LQKENI. This CDR3 has 13 amino acids.

The rearrangement joins TRBV11-1 to TRBJ1-6; no definite D call. The CDR3 extends over 15 amino acids. Germline V lookup: CDR1 SGHAT, CDR2 FQDESV (reference sequence). Trimming took off 4 bases at V and 7 bases at J, with 14 bases between the two ends. DNA of the CDR3: TGTGCCAGCAGCTCACTGACGGAACTAAATTCACCCCTCCACTTT. Translation gives CASSSLTELNSPLHF.

The chain has TRBV6-6 and TRBJ2-1; tentative D call: TRBD1 (7 bases). V gave up 6 bases and J gave up 8 bases, with 20 bases separating them. Germline values: CDR1 MNHNY, CDR2 SVGAGI (reference sequence). The CDR3 runs 15 residues. The CDR3 region is CASSPGGGQTHEQFF. The CDR3 DNA follows: TGTGCCAGCAGCCCAGGGGGAGGACAAACCCATGAGCAGTTCTTC.

The V call is TRBV6-5, the J call TRBJ1-2; 11 bases match TRBD1. CDR1 is MNHEY and CDR2 is SVGAGI in the germline V gene. V dropped 2 bases and J dropped 4; count of bases not matched to a gene: 6. The CDR3 totals 16 residues. The CDR3: CASSYGQGAIGYGYTF. The CDR3 nucleotides read TGTGCCAGCAGTTACGGACAGGGGGCGATTGGCTATGGCTACACCTTC.

The genes are TRBV25-1 and TRBJ1-2, with D uncertain. Germline CDR1 and CDR2: MGHDK and SYGVNS. Trimming took 4 bases from V and 5 from J, leaving 11 bases between them. This CDR3 is built from 13 residues. In nucleotides, the CDR3 is TGTGCCAGCAGTGTTCGGGGAGGGTATGGCTACACCTTC. Translation: CASSVRGGYGYTF.

V and J are TRBV27 and TRBJ2-7; 7 bases agree with TRBD2. After removal of 6 bases from V and 6 bases from J, the junction contained 11 bases not matched to a gene. This CDR3 comprises 14 residues. Germline CDR1 is MNHEY and CDR2 is SMNVEV (reference sequence). Here the CDR3 DNA reads TGTGCCAGCAGCCCGTGGACTAGTCTCACCGAGCAGTACTTC. This translates into CASSPWTSLTEQYF.

The gene calls are TRBV2 and TRBJ2-1, with TRBD1 matching over 8 bases. The germline CDR1 and CDR2 sequences are SNHLY and FYNNEI. The ends lost 7 bases at V and 5 bases at J; junction bases unmatched: 7. CDR3 length: 14 residues. This chain's CDR3 is CASTYRTGNNEQFF. The CDR3 DNA is TGTGCCAGCACCTACCGGACAGGGAACAATGAGCAGTTCTTC.

The chain is built from TRBV27 and TRBJ2-7; possibly TRBD1 for D (6 bases). V was trimmed by 4 bases and J by 0 bases, leaving 13 bases between them. From germline, CDR1 is MNHEY and CDR2 SMNVEV (reference sequence). The CDR3 length is 15 residues. The DNA of the CDR3 is TGTGCCAGCAGTTCCAGGACAGCTAGCTCCTACGAGCAGTACTTC. Encoded protein: CASSSRTASSYEQYF.

In its sample, this clone was seen a few times. The J gene is TRBJ1-2, the V gene TRBV7-9, with a possible D match to TRBD1 (5 bases). CDR1 and CDR2 (germline): SEHNR, FQNEAQ (reference sequence). The CDR3 covers 18 residues. V was clipped by 3 bases and J by 4 bases, with 24 bases between them. CDR3 bases: TGTGCCAGCAGCTTGACGATCTCGACAGAAGGGGATTTCTATGGCTACACCTTC. It translates to CASSLTISTEGDFYGYTF.

The chain uses TRBV30 and TRBJ2-7; 9 nucleotides align to TRBD2. This CDR3 spans 16 amino acids. Per germline, CDR1 GTSNPN and CDR2 SVGIG (reference sequence). J was trimmed by 3 bases and V by 4 bases; bases with no gene match: 13. CDR3 sequence: CAWTDLGRGGLYEQYF. In nucleotides, the CDR3 is TGTGCCTGGACAGACCTGGGGCGGGGGGGCCTCTACGAGCAGTACTTC. The variable domain in full, completed from reference TRBV30 and TRBJ2-7, reads SQTIHQWPATLVQPVGSPLSLECTVEGTSNPNLYWYRQAAGRGLQLLFYSVGIGQISSEVPQNLSASRPQDRQFILSSKKLLLSDSGFYLCAWTDLGRGGLYEQYFGPGTRLTVT.

The chain is built from TRBV18 and TRBJ1-5; a weak D match, TRBD1 (6 bases). Trimming removed 6 bases from V and 6 bases from J, with 21 bases in between. This CDR3 spans 16 amino acids. CDR1 is KGHSH, CDR2 LQKENI, per germline. This CDR3 reads CASSPVAQGGFQPQHF. The CDR3 region has the DNA TGTGCCAGCTCGCCGGTGGCACAGGGCGGATTTCAGCCCCAGCATTTT.